This TCR beta chain is drawn from a study of cytotoxic CD8 clonotypes in ibrutinib-treated CLL. The wider study: After a median of about 62 months, roughly 14 patients stayed remitted and approximately twelve progressed; responses had been partial in 24 and complete in 2. Productive templates per sample averaged roughly 270,000; productive rearrangements, 94,082.

This clone was picked up one time. The CDR3 has 14 amino acids. In germline, CDR1 is MNHEY, CDR2 SMNVEV (reference sequence). Trimming pared 2 bases from V and 3 bases from J, leaving 10 bases between. T cells were sequenced at a targeted depth of 1 in 200,000 to 1 in 1 million. TCRdb keeps only in-frame clones here, not all; method: immunoSEQ multiplex PCR. The top ten hold roughly 2% of the sample, which has 100,000 to 150,000 clones, roughly 85% seen once. The V call is TRBV27, the J call TRBJ1-2; D might be TRBD1 (5 bases). The receptor was derived from a human donor with chronic lymphocytic leukemia. Source: PBMCs, taken after 24 months of ibrutinib treatment. The CDR3 nucleotides are TGTGCCAGCAGTTTAGGGGCCCCGTACTATGGCTACACCTTC. It encodes CASSLGAPYYGYTF.